The T cell receptor (beta chain) under discussion was sequenced for a study of cytomegalovirus exposure and HLA in healthy donors (TCRdb year 2017). About the study as a whole: An earlier analysis of approximately 640 of the donors reported 250 to 300 Gb of sequence data and approximately 110 million unique TCR beta sequences from approximately 180 million T cells. In the later analysis, no new phenotypic data were used to find candidate immune exposures; instead, reliance was placed on TCR beta sequences and their occurrence across donors. Because of strong linkage in the cohort, a few DR-DQ haplotypes were treated as single units for association and clustering. To predict cytomegalovirus infection status, the study brought together high-throughput TCR immunosequencing, statistical association of individual TCRs with disease status, and machine learning. Across 398 genotyped donors of the cohort, an average of about 250,000 unique TCR beta nucleotide sequences per donor were sequenced, and approximately 17% of those sequences were non-productive. Among the roughly 400 genotyped donors, approximately 77% belonged to the genetic ancestry cluster associated with self-reported Caucasian donors. The number of typed donors differed by locus: about 620-630 for A, B, C, DRB1 and DQB1; approximately 520 for DQA1; approximately 610 for DPA1; and roughly 470 for DPB1. In a later genetic analysis, genome-wide SNP genotypes for about three fifths of the roughly 670 donors were used, and that subset was treated as a discovery cohort. An earlier analysis of 500 to 650 of the donors applied high-throughput TCR beta sequencing to assess whether each TCR beta V gene segment acted as functional or pseudogenic. Roughly 300 gigabases of sequencing data and 70 million to 85 million unique TCR sequences were included in an early release covering about 600 HLA-typed donors. Every repertoire in the discovery cohort had been generated on one and the same sequencing platform. HLA typing included class I and class II loci at four-digit resolution. Donor age, sex, ethnicity and CMV serostatus were collected together with the repertoire data. The aim of the study was to test whether cataloging public T cell receptors could identify signatures of past pathogen exposure. The study profiled the T cell repertoires of fewer than 850 subjects by immunosequencing and related them to cytomegalovirus serostatus. Along with the roughly 700-subject first cohort, a separate validation cohort of more than 90 different subjects was used. A later analysis re-analyzed previously published TCR beta repertoires from 666 donors and added high-resolution HLA genotyping to study TCR occurrence patterns. On the study overall, not on this receptor specifically: Sequencing depth was assumed to be roughly uniform across donors in the presence/absence analyses, though that assumption may not hold. Linkage disequilibrium might explain the correlated functional status among segregating V segments, but an unknown experimental factor could not be ruled out. The authors suggested that the approach could potentially be generalized to other disease states and immunological phenotypes. CMV serostatus was the only immune exposure information available for the cohort. A later analysis found that TCR association rates varied across HLA loci, with DRB1 alleles showing the most associated TCRs and HLA-C alleles the fewest. A further reported finding was that TCR beta sequences accurately predicted the HLA-A and HLA-B alleles for most subjects in the first cohort. When HLA alleles, especially DR and DQ, strongly co-occurred, TCR associations were difficult to assign to individual alleles. In vitro tests confirmed that a few of the cytomegalovirus-associated TCR beta chains recognize cytomegalovirus antigens. Some IMGT-functional V segments, including TRBV6-2 and TRBV6-3, could not be told apart with the 87-base-pair reads, so those segments were excluded. A cluster of highly shared sequence variants was judged likely to be a technical artifact of the sequencing pipeline. About 17 rarely observed V segments, including chromosome 9 orphons, were excluded from the earlier analysis of 550 to 700 of the donors because counts were too low. In a later analysis, HLA-associated TCR beta chains showed more clonal expansion and lower generation probabilities than non-associated chains that were equally common. In the study, some 160 TCR beta chains were listed as associated with cytomegalovirus. According to a later analysis, most CMV-associated TCR beta chains appeared to be HLA-restricted, and the HLA associations seemed to be driven largely by CMV exposure. In this cohort, only TCR beta chains were sequenced, and detectable features were limited by the absence of alpha or paired-chain data. A later genetic analysis reported fewer N-insertions in productive TCRs among donors in an Asian-associated ancestry cluster than the roughly 700-donor mean. In an earlier analysis of about 550 of the donors, most TCR beta V segments were observed in productive rearrangements about 87% or about 30% of the time, broadly matching IMGT annotations. A later analysis associated about 18,000 TCR beta sequences with specific HLA alleles at a false discovery rate of 0.05. The classifier was reported to diagnose cytomegalovirus status with high specificity and sensitivity in both the original cohort and the validation cohort. A later genetic analysis associated a missense DCLRE1C variant with V-gene and J-gene trimming of TCR beta chains, and an independent cohort replicated the association. Across donors, most TCR sequences were observed very rarely, whereas some public TCRs were present in many individuals. Several of the top co-occurrence clusters appeared to be linked to parvovirus B19, influenza, CMV and Epstein-Barr virus, according to a later analysis. Because HLA typing was unavailable for some donors at each locus, only the typed subset was used in association tests.

The library was built by means of the immunoSEQ multiplex PCR assay. For the multiplex PCR, a mixture combining 60 forward primers for TCR Vbeta segments and 13 reverse primers for TCR Jbeta segments was used. Amplification of the CDR3 region of rearranged TCR beta genes was performed with a multiplex PCR assay on genomic DNA. On the Illumina HiSeq System, the amplified TCR beta libraries were sequenced as 87-base-pair reads. The authors' analysis ran thus. Across the roughly 700 repertoires, a later analysis counted around 80 million unique TCR beta chains, some 11 million of which were shared by at least two donors. A nearest-neighbor algorithm error-corrected the raw reads and collapsed the reads into unique sequences, merging closely related sequences to remove PCR and sequencing errors. CDR3 sequences were aligned to IMGT reference sequences to assign V, D and J gene segments. For a sequence to be retained, at least a six-nucleotide match to both a V gene segment and a J gene segment was required. Rearrangements were classified as productive when the CDR3 lacked stop codons and remained in frame with V and J, and all other rearrangements were classified as non-productive. Following IMGT convention, CDR3 was defined as the stretch from the second conserved V-encoded cysteine to the conserved J-encoded phenylalanine. In an earlier analysis of 500 to 650 of the donors, sequences lacking an unambiguous match to a single V gene segment were excluded. An earlier analysis of 450 to 650 of the donors called V segments functional above 56.7% productive rearrangements and segregating when the between-donor standard deviation exceeded 5%. A statistical classification framework was built for diagnosing cytomegalovirus status from the catalog of TCR beta chain sequences. In a later analysis, V and J genes were assigned by comparing TCR nucleotide sequences against IMGT/GENE-DB human TR gene sequences. A later analysis assigned CDR3 sequences and most-parsimonious VDJ recombination scenarios with the TCRdist pipeline. A later analysis defined each TCR beta chain by its CDR3 amino acid sequence plus V-gene family, and excluded reads lacking a unique V-gene family. To address suspected cross-contamination and a sequencing artifact, a later analysis removed over 500 highly shared, low-generation-probability nucleotide sequences. A later analysis calculated a clonal expansion index for each public chain from normalized within-repertoire ranks of inferred template counts. In a later analysis, generation probabilities were computed with a VDJ recombination model fitted to out-of-frame rearrangements, and the resulting probabilities were checked against IGoR. In a later analysis, TCR-TCR, TCR-HLA and TCR-CMV co-occurrence was scored with hypergeometric tests, and a repertoire-size bias correction was applied to TCR pairs. False discovery rates were estimated in a later analysis by permuting HLA or CMV assignments 20 times. A later analysis grouped co-occurring TCRs with DBSCAN, adding TCRdist sequence similarity when clustering within HLA-allele-positive subsets. Co-occurrence clustering excluded repertoires with fewer than 30,000 or more than 120,000 public chains, plus five with anomalous nucleotide sharing. The table was pulled from immuneACCESS by TCRdb, which kept in-frame rearrangements only. Such tables lose some clones; where checked, under half of the loss comes from unresolved V genes, and the rest has no known cause. That table supplies the V and J calls and clone size; D and trimming were determined from the DNA. Within this sample are more than 80,000 clones, with around 59% of them counted one time only. Around 2.5% of the sample is in the top ten clones.

In the case of this clone: Its antigen specificity is not known. Per-base quality was not reported, and no clone a single base away is much larger than it.

The cohort was made up of 666 healthy bone marrow donors. At the time of sampling, all cohort members were nominally healthy, though unrecorded immune exposures were likely present. CMV serostatus was positive for about 290 and negative for about half of the roughly 700 cohort members, and was not recorded for this donor. A peripheral blood sample was collected from each donor, and TCR beta sequencing was performed on peripheral blood mononuclear cells. Genomic DNA was extracted from the blood cell samples with the Qiagen DNeasy Blood Extraction Kit. The CDR3 measures 13 amino acids from cysteine to phenylalanine. The only DNA kept is the CDR3, 39 bases in frame from the first base. According to the germline V gene, CDR1 reads MNHEY and CDR2 reads SVGAGI. V is pared back by 2 bases and J by 4 bases, with 8 bases lying between the germline termini.

This receptor was obtained from a human donor in good health. The specimen sequenced was PBMCs. The receptor chain draws on TRBV6-5 and TRBJ1-1; the D gene is perhaps TRBD1, from 5 matching bases. The DNA sequence is given as TGTGCCAGCAGTTACCCGGGGGGCACTGAAGCTTTCTTT. It translates to CASSYPGGTEAFF.